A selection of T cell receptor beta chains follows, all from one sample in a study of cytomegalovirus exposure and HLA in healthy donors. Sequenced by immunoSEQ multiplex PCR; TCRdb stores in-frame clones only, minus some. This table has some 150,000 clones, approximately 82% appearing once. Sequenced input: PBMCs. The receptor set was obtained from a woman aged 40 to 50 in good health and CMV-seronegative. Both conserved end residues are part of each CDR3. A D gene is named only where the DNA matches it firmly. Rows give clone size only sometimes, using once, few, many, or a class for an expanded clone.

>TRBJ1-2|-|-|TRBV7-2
TGTGCCAGCAGCTTAGGGAGGGCGCTTAACTATGGCTACACCTTC
CASSLGRALNYGYTF
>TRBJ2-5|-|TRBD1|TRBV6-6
TGTGCCAGCAGTTATTGGACAGGGGAGGGGGAGACCCAGTACTTC
CASSYWTGEGETQYF
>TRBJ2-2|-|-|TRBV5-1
TGCGCCAGCAGCCCGAAAATCGCAGGGCCGAACACCGGGGAGCTGTTTTTT
CASSPKIAGPNTGELFF
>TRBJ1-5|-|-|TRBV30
TGTGCCTGGACCACAGGGTTGGATCAGCCCCAGCATTTT
CAWTTGLDQPQHF
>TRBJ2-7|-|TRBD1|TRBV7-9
TGTTCCAGCAGCCGATGGCAGGGGGTAACCTACGAGCAGTACTTC
CSSSRWQGVTYEQYF
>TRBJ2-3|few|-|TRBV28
TGTGCCAGCAGACTAGGTACTAGCACAGATACGCAGTATTTT
CASRLGTSTDTQYF
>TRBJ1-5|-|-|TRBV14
TGTGCCAGCAGCCAGTTCACAAATCAGCCCCAGCATTTT
CASSQFTNQPQHF
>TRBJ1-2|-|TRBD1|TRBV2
TGTGCCAGCAGTTTTACAGGGGTTAATGGCTACACCTTC
CASSFTGVNGYTF
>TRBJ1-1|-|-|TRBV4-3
TGCGCCAGCAGCCAAGCTCTGGGGGCCCGCACTGAAGCTTTCTTT
CASSQALGARTEAFF
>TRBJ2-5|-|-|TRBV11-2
TGTGCCAGCAGCTTAGTCCATCAGACCCAGTACTTC
CASSLVHQTQYF
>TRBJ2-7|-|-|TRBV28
TGTGCCAGCAGCCGCACCCCCAGACAGGGAGGCCTCGTCGAGCAGTACTTC
CASSRTPRQGGLVEQYF